A single sample gave rise to the 30 T cell receptor beta chains below, sequenced in a study of cytomegalovirus exposure and HLA in healthy donors. The PCR employed 60 Vbeta primers together with 13 Jbeta primers. Data came from immunoSEQ multiplex PCR; TCRdb stores just in-frame clones and leaves some out. Here the sample spans under 200,000 clones, over 80% being singletons. The sequencing input was PBMCs. The source is a girl aged 5 to 17 in good health and CMV-seropositive.

The chain recombines TRBV2 with TRBJ1-2, with 7 bases lining up with TRBD1. In germline, CDR1 is SNHLY, CDR2 FYNNEI. The CDR3 contains 13 residues. V shed 7 bases and J 8 bases; nucleotides not matched to a gene: 10. The CDR3 loop reads CASNQDRAGGYTF. CDR3 bases: TGTGCCAGCAACCAAGACAGGGCGGGGGGCTACACCTTC. Supplemented by reference TRBV2 and TRBJ1-2, the full variable domain reads EPEVTQTPSHQVTQMGQEVILRCVPISNHLYFYWYRQILGQKVEFLVSFYNNEISEKSEIFDDQFSVERPDGSNFTLKIRSTKLEDSAMYFCASNQDRAGGYTFGSGTRLTVV.

J is TRBJ2-5 and V is TRBV11-2, with D possibly being TRBD1 (5 bases). Germline-derived CDR1 and CDR2 are SGHAT and FQNNGV. V was trimmed by 1 base and J by 5 bases, leaving 11 bases between them. The length of the CDR3 is 14 residues. CDR3 region: CASSLGQGVETQYF. As DNA, the CDR3 is TGTGCCAGCAGCTTAGGCCAAGGGGTGGAGACCCAGTACTTC.

Only one count was recorded for this clone. The rearrangement joins TRBV7-8 to TRBJ2-7; 7 bases are a match to TRBD1. The CDR3 has 16 amino acids. V dropped 1 base and J dropped 2; count of bases not matched to a gene: 8. Germline V gene lookup returns CDR1 SGHVS and CDR2 FQNEAQ. CDR3 bases: TGTGCCAGCAGCTTAGGCCGCCGGGACAGTCCCTACGAGCAGTACTTC. It yields the protein CASSLGRRDSPYEQYF. The variable domain in full, with the rest retrieved from reference TRBV7-8 and TRBJ2-7, is GAGVSQSPRYKVAKRGQDVALRCDPISGHVSLFWYQQALGQGPEFLTYFQNEAQLDKSGLPSDRFFAERPEGSVSTLKIQRTQQEDSAVYLCASSLGRRDSPYEQYFGPGTRLTVT.

This clone has a handful of counts. The CDR3 here is CSVDATDSGNTIYF. The DNA for the CDR3 is TGCAGCGTTGACGCGACAGACTCTGGAAACACCATATATTTT. The V gene is TRBV29-1, the J gene TRBJ1-3, with a tentative D call TRBD1 (5 bases). Per the germline V gene, CDR1 is SQVTM and CDR2 is ANQGSEA. Trimming shortened V by 3 bases and J by 0 bases, and 9 bases separated the two germline ends. The CDR3 totals 14 residues. Filled out from reference TRBV29-1 and TRBJ1-3, the complete variable domain reads SAVISQKPSRDICQRGTSLTIQCQVDSQVTMMFWYRQQPGQSLTLIATANQGSEATYESGFVIDKFPISRPNLTFSTLTVSNMSPEDSSIYLCSVDATDSGNTIYFGEGSWLTVV.

The gene calls are TRBV5-1 and TRBJ2-3, with D unresolved. The CDR3 loop spans 17 amino acids. Germline CDR1 and CDR2: SGHRS and YFSETQ. Trimming pared 4 bases from V and 0 bases from J, leaving 18 bases between. CDR3 nucleotides: TGCGCCAGCAGCGCCGGAGTAGCAGAGTCTAGCACAGATACGCAGTATTTT. Translation gives CASSAGVAESSTDTQYF.

The V and J genes are TRBV5-6 and TRBJ2-2, with D uncertain. From germline, CDR1 is SGHDT and CDR2 YYEEEE. Trimming pared 0 bases from V and 6 bases from J, leaving 9 bases between. CDR3 length: 14 residues. The CDR3: CASSLGDMAGELFF. DNA for the CDR3: TGTGCCAGCAGCTTGGGAGACATGGCCGGGGAGCTGTTTTTT.

The rearrangement joins TRBV7-6 to TRBJ1-1; D may be TRBD1 (5 bases). CDR3 length equals 14 residues. The germline gives CDR1 SGHVS, CDR2 FNYEAQ. V gave up 5 bases and J gave up 10 bases, with 20 bases separating them. DNA for the CDR3: TGTGCCAGCAGCCCCGGGGGGACCCGGGCTGGAGCTTTCTTT. This codes for CASSPGGTRAGAFF.

The rearrangement uses TRBV7-6 and TRBJ2-5; no clear D. Germline V CDR1 and CDR2: SGHVS, FNYEAQ. CDR3 length: 15 amino acids. Trimming removed 3 bases from V and 5 bases from J, with 16 bases in between. The CDR3: CASSFTESRRETQYF. In nucleotides, the CDR3 is TGTGCCAGCAGCTTTACCGAGAGTCGGCGGGAGACCCAGTACTTC.

This chain connects TRBV30 to TRBJ2-7; D is perhaps TRBD1 (6 bases). Between the trimmed V and J ends, which lost 1 base and 1 base, there was a span of 17 bases. Looked up from germline, CDR1 is GTSNPN and CDR2 is SVGIG (reference sequence). This CDR3 has 16 residues. The CDR3 loop is CAWSGPLGAASYEQYF. The CDR3, as DNA: TGTGCCTGGAGTGGGCCCTTGGGGGCGGCGTCCTACGAGCAGTACTTC.

This rearrangement joins TRBV18 to TRBJ1-1, with 9 bases fitting TRBD1. In germline, CDR1 is KGHSH, CDR2 LQKENI. J gave up 5 bases and V 4 bases, and 8 bases lay outside the gene matches. The CDR3 is 15 amino acids. CDR3: CASSLPTDRGTEAFF. CDR3 DNA: TGTGCCAGCTCACTTCCAACGGACAGGGGTACTGAAGCTTTCTTT.

This sequence joins TRBV28 and TRBJ2-7, with TRBD1 matching 11 bases. Germline CDR1 MDHEN, CDR2 SYDVKM. CDR3 length equals 15 residues. V was clipped by 2 bases and J by 3 bases; unmatched bases: 3. CDR3 region: CASSLAGTGGYEQYF. The CDR3 DNA reads TGTGCCAGCAGTTTAGCCGGGACAGGGGGCTACGAGCAGTACTTC.

The V and J genes are TRBV7-9 and TRBJ2-2; 8 bases are a match to TRBD1. The germline CDR1 and CDR2 sequences are SEHNR and FQNEAQ (reference sequence). This CDR3 region has 17 residues. V shed 4 bases, J shed 2 bases, and the junction held 9 bases outside the gene matches. The CDR3 nucleotides are TGTGCCAGCAGCTCGGGATCCGGGACAGGAAACACCGGGGAGCTGTTTTTT. This codes for CASSSGSGTGNTGELFF.

V usage is TRBV6-5 and J usage is TRBJ1-2; D not certain. V lost 6 bases and J 4 bases, leaving 12 bases between the germline ends. Germline CDR1 is MNHEY and CDR2 is SVGAGI. The CDR3 covers 13 residues. CDR3 region: CASRPSGRYGYTF. DNA for the CDR3: TGTGCCAGCAGGCCCTCGGGTCGCTATGGCTACACCTTC.

The rearrangement joins TRBV6-5 to TRBJ2-4, with 7 bases aligning to TRBD2. Per germline, CDR1 MNHEY and CDR2 SVGAGI. The CDR3 is made up of 15 amino acids. V shed 5 bases and J 3 bases; nucleotides not matched to a gene: 7. DNA for the CDR3: TGTGCCAGCAGTAGGTTTGGGGGGGACAAAAACATTCAGTACTTC. Protein product: CASSRFGGDKNIQYF.

The V call is TRBV20-1, the J call TRBJ1-2; the D gene is possibly TRBD1 (5 bases). Germline V gene sequence: CDR1 DFQATT, CDR2 SNEGSKA (reference sequence). The ends were cut back, 5 bases at V and 8 bases at J, with 12 bases in the middle. CDR3 size: 11 residues. The CDR3 is CSAGAQGGYTF. CDR3 nucleotide sequence: TGCAGTGCTGGGGCCCAGGGCGGCTACACCTTC.

The CDR3 region has the DNA TGCGCCAGCAGCCCGGATATGGGCGGGGGGGGTGTCGAGCAGTACTTC. It yields the protein CASSPDMGGGGVEQYF. The rearrangement uses TRBV5-1 and TRBJ2-7, with 9 bases lining up with TRBD2. Germline assignment: CDR1 SGHRS and CDR2 YFSETQ. This CDR3 is 16 amino acids long. J lost 6 bases, V lost 4 bases, and 14 bases had no gene match.

The chain carries TRBV7-8 and TRBJ2-7, with TRBD1 matching 8 bases. The CDR3 is 14 residues long. V trimming: 5 bases; J trimming: 2 bases; junction bases outside the gene matches: 5. CDR1 and CDR2 (germline): SGHVS, FQNEAQ. The CDR3 DNA is TGTGCCAGCAGCGGGGACAGGACGGCCTACGAGCAGTACTTC. This codes for CASSGDRTAYEQYF.

This clone was detected a few times. The chain uses TRBV5-1 and TRBJ2-5; D is possibly TRBD2 (6 bases). Trimming cost V 6 bases and J 1 base, with 10 bases left between them. Germline V lookup: CDR1 SGHRS, CDR2 YFSETQ. This CDR3 is built from 13 residues. The CDR3 DNA reads TGCGCCAGCACTTCCGGGGGCCAAGAGACCCAGTACTTC. This sequence encodes CASTSGGQETQYF.

A few counts support this clone. The chain joins TRBV6-5 to TRBJ2-7; 12 bases align to TRBD2. Germline-derived CDR1 and CDR2 are MNHEY and SVGAGI. This CDR3 contains 15 residues. V dropped 0 bases and J dropped 7; count of bases not matched to a gene: 4. The CDR3 here is CASSYSTSGREEQYF. For the CDR3, the DNA is TGTGCCAGCAGTTACTCGACTAGCGGGAGAGAGGAGCAGTACTTC.

This sequence joins TRBV5-1 and TRBJ2-7, with 8 bases aligning to TRBD2. The V segment lost 8 bases and the J segment 4 bases; nucleotides outside the gene matches: 8. Germline lookup yields CDR1 SGHRS and CDR2 YFSETQ. The CDR3 length is 13 residues. The CDR3 spells CASGKAGAYEQYF. The CDR3, as DNA: TGCGCCAGTGGCAAAGCGGGAGCATACGAGCAGTACTTC.

This chain links TRBV7-9 with TRBJ2-3; possibly TRBD2 for D (6 bases). V lost 7 bases to trimming and J lost 3 bases, with 11 bases between them. Per germline, CDR1 SEHNR and CDR2 FQNEAQ (reference sequence). This CDR3 comprises 13 residues. CDR3 sequence (DNA): TGTGCCAGCATCCGGGACTTGACAGATACGCAGTATTTT. Its translation: CASIRDLTDTQYF.

The gene calls are TRBV7-6 and TRBJ2-3, with 8 bases that match TRBD1. The CDR3 totals 14 residues. CDR1 is SGHVS, CDR2 FNYEAQ, per germline. V gave up 5 bases and J gave up 4 bases; unmatched junction bases: 5. The CDR3 spells CASSETGVADTQYF. DNA for the CDR3: TGTGCCAGCAGCGAGACAGGGGTTGCAGATACGCAGTATTTT.

The J gene is TRBJ1-1, the V gene TRBV10-3; possible D gene TRBD1, 6 bases. The germline CDR1 and CDR2 sequences are ENHRY and SYGVKD. Trimming stripped 5 bases from V and 7 bases from J, with 17 bases between. The CDR3 has 14 residues. The CDR3 region is CAISPTQGLGEAFF. The CDR3 DNA sequence: TGTGCCATCAGTCCTACCCAGGGGCTTGGTGAAGCTTTCTTT.

This clone was detected once. This chain links TRBV28 with TRBJ2-1; 8 nucleotides match TRBD1. Germline V gene lookup returns CDR1 MDHEN and CDR2 SYDVKM. V was pared by 8 bases and J by 7 bases, with 22 bases of the junction left unmatched. The CDR3 is made up of 18 amino acids. CDR3 loop: CASYETFGRQGARNEQFF. The CDR3 DNA is TGTGCCAGCTATGAAACCTTTGGCAGGCAGGGGGCGCGAAATGAGCAGTTCTTC.

The chain carries TRBV28 and TRBJ1-4; weak D call: TRBD1 (6 bases). V was shortened by 6 bases and J by 3 bases, with 11 bases between the two germline ends. This CDR3 spans 14 amino acids. Germline assignment: CDR1 MDHEN and CDR2 SYDVKM. Here the CDR3 DNA reads TGTGCCAGCAGATGGGGGCCAGCTAATGAAAAACTGTTTTTT. Its protein is CASRWGPANEKLFF.

The V and J genes are TRBV9 and TRBJ1-1; D perhaps matches TRBD1 (5 bases). Looked up from germline, CDR1 is SGDLS and CDR2 is YYNGEE. The CDR3 is 15 amino acids. The V gene lost 6 bases and the J gene lost 3 bases, with 18 bases spanning the gap. CDR3 sequence: CASNTPGLADTEAFF. The CDR3 region has the DNA TGTGCCAGCAACACCCCGGGACTTGCGGACACTGAAGCTTTCTTT. Full variable domain (rest looked up from reference TRBV9 and TRBJ1-1): DSGVTQTPKHLITATGQRVTLRCSPRSGDLSVYWYQQSLDQGLQFLIQYYNGEERAKGNILERFSAQQFPDLHSELNLSSLELGDSALYFCASNTPGLADTEAFFGQGTRLTVV.

The CDR3 DNA is TGTGCCAGCAGTTGGACAGGGTATGGCTACACCTTC. Its protein product is CASSWTGYGYTF. The chain is built from TRBV6-5 and TRBJ1-2; the match to TRBD1 covers 8 bases. CDR1 MNHEY and CDR2 SVGAGI come from the germline V gene. The length of the CDR3 is 12 residues. V was pared by 4 bases and J by 5 bases, with 0 bases of the junction left unmatched.

The rearrangement links TRBV28 to TRBJ2-1, with D maybe TRBD1 (6 bases). The V gene lost 3 bases and the J gene lost 2 bases, with 11 bases spanning the gap. CDR3 length equals 15 residues. The germline V gene encodes CDR1 MDHEN and CDR2 SYDVKM. CDR3 nucleotides: TGTGCCAGCAGTTTCGGGACATTTCCCTACAATGAGCAGTTCTTC. Protein product: CASSFGTFPYNEQFF.

V gene TRBV2 combines with J gene TRBJ2-1; D ambiguous. In germline, CDR1 is SNHLY, CDR2 FYNNEI. The CDR3 is 17 amino acids. Trimming took off 7 bases at V and 7 bases at J, with 26 bases between the two ends. The CDR3 sequence: CASMAPWASKKSNEQFF. The CDR3, as DNA: TGTGCCAGCATGGCACCCTGGGCCTCCAAGAAATCAAATGAGCAGTTCTTC.

This chain joins TRBV7-6 and TRBJ2-1, with 11 bases fitting TRBD2. Losses at the gene ends were 5 bases for V and 6 bases for J; bases not matched to a gene: 6. CDR3 length: 15 residues. The germline gives CDR1 SGHVS, CDR2 FNYEAQ. The CDR3, as DNA: TGTGCCAGCAGCCGTACTAGCGGGAGTTCCAATGAGCAGTTCTTC. This codes for CASSRTSGSSNEQFF.